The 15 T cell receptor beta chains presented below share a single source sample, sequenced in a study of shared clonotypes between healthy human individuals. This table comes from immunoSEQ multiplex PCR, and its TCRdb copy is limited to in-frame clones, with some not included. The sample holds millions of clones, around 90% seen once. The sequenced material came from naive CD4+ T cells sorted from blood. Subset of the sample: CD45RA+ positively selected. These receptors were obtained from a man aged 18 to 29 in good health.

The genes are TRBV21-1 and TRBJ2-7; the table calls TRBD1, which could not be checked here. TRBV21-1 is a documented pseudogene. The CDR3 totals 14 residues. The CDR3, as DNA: TGTGCCAGCAGCATGGGACAGGGGGCCTGCGAGCAGTACTTC. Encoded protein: CASSMGQGACEQYF.

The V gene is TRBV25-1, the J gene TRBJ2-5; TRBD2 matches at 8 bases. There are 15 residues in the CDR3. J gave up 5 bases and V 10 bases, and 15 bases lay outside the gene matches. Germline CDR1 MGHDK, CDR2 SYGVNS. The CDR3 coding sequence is TGTGCCACCTCCAAACGGGGGGGCGCAGCGGAGACCCAGTACTTC. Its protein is CATSKRGGAAETQYF.

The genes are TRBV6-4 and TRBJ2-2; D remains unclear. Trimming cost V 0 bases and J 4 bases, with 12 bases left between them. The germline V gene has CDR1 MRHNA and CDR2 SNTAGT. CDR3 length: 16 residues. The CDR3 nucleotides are TGTGCCAGCAGTGACTCGACCTGGTACGGCACCGGGGAGCTGTTTTTT. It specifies CASSDSTWYGTGELFF.

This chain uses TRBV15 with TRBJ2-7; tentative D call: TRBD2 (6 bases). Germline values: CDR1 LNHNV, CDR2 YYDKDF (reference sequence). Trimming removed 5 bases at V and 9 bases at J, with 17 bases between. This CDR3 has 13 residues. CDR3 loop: CATSPRLVYAQYF. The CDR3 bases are TGTGCCACCAGCCCCCGACTAGTTTATGCGCAGTACTTC. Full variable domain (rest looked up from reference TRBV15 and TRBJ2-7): DAMVIQNPRYQVTQFGKPVTLSCSQTLNHNVMYWYQQKSSQAPKLLFHYYDKDFNNEADTPDNFQSRRPNTSFCFLDIRSPGLGDTAMYLCATSPRLVYAQYFGPGTRLTVT.

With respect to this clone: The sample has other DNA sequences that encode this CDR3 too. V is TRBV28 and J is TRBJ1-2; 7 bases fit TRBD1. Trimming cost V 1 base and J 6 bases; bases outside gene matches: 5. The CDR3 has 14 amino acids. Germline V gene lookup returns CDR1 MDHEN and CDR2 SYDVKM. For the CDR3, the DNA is TGTGCCAGCAGTTTATTAGACAGGGAAAATGGCTACACCTTC. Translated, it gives CASSLLDRENGYTF.

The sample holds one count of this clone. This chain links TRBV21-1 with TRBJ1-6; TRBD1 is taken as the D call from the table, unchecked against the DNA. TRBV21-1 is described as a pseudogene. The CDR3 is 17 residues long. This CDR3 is CASSISVHRDENSPLHF. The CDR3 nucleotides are TGTGCCAGCAGCATTTCCGTTCACAGGGATGAGAATTCACCCCTCCACTTT.

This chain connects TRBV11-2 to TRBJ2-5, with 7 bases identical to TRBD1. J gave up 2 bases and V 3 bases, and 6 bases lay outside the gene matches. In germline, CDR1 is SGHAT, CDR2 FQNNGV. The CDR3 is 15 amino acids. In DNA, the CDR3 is TGTGCCAGCAGCTTGGAAGGGACAGCACAAGAGACCCAGTACTTC. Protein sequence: CASSLEGTAQETQYF.

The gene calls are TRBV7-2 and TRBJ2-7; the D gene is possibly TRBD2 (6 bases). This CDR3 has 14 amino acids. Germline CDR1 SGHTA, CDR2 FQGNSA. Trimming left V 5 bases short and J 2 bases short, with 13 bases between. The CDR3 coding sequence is TGTGCCAGCAGCAACGGGACTTTCACCTACGAGCAGTACTTC. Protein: CASSNGTFTYEQYF.

Here the CDR3 reads CASSPHWGQGDEQYF. The CDR3, as DNA: TGTGCCAGCAGCCCGCACTGGGGACAGGGTGACGAGCAGTACTTC. This sequence joins TRBV7-9 and TRBJ2-7, with 9 bases fitting TRBD1. Germline CDR1 SEHNR, CDR2 FQNEAQ (reference sequence). V trimming: 5 bases; J trimming: 5 bases; junction bases outside the gene matches: 10. The CDR3 totals 15 residues.

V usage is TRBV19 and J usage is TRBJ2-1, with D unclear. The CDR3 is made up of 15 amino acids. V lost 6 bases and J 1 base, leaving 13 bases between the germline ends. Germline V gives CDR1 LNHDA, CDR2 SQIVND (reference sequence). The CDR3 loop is CASRTGGRSYNEQFF. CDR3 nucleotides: TGTGCCAGTAGAACGGGCGGTCGGTCCTACAATGAGCAGTTCTTC.

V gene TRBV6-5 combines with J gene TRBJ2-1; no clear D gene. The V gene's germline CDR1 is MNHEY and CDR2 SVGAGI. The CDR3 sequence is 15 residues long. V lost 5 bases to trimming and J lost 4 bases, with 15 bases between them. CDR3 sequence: CASSPARRQYNEQFF. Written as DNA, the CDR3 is TGTGCCAGCAGTCCCGCCCGCCGCCAATACAATGAGCAGTTCTTC.

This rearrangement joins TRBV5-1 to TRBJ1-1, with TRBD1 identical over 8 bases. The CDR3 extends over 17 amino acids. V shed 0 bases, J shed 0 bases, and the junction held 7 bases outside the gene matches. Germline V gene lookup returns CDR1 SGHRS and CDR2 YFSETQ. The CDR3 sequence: CASSLAGTGALNTEAFF. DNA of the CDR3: TGCGCCAGCAGCTTGGCCGGGACAGGAGCGTTGAACACTGAAGCTTTCTTT.

The CDR3 spells CASSVWGGQGPYNEQFF. As DNA, the CDR3 is TGTGCCAGCAGCGTCTGGGGGGGACAGGGCCCCTACAATGAGCAGTTCTTC. The chain uses TRBV9 and TRBJ2-1, with 9 bases aligning to TRBD1. Unmatched junction bases numbered 8, after V lost 2 bases and J lost 2 bases. Per the germline V gene, CDR1 is SGDLS and CDR2 is YYNGEE. This CDR3 region has 17 residues. The variable domain in full, with the rest retrieved from reference TRBV9 and TRBJ2-1, is DSGVTQTPKHLITATGQRVTLRCSPRSGDLSVYWYQQSLDQGLQFLIQYYNGEERAKGNILERFSAQQFPDLHSELNLSSLELGDSALYFCASSVWGGQGPYNEQFFGPGTRLTVL.

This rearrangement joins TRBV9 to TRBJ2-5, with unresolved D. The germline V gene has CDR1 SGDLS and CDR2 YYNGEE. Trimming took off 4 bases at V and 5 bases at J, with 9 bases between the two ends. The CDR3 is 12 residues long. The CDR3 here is CASSYPRETQYF. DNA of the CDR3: TGTGCCAGCAGCTACCCCCGGGAGACCCAGTACTTC. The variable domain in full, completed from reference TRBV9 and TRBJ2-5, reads DSGVTQTPKHLITATGQRVTLRCSPRSGDLSVYWYQQSLDQGLQFLIQYYNGEERAKGNILERFSAQQFPDLHSELNLSSLELGDSALYFCASSYPRETQYFGPGTRLLVL.

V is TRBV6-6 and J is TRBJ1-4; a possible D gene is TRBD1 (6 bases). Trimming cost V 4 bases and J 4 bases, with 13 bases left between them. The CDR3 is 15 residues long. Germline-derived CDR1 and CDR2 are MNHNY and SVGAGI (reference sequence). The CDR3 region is CASSSFQGINEKLFF. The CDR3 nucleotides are TGTGCCAGCAGTTCTTTTCAGGGGATTAATGAAAAACTGTTTTTT.